This TCR beta chain was observed in a study of T cell changes during pregnancy in multiple sclerosis. Data came from immunoSEQ multiplex PCR; TCRdb stores just in-frame clones and leaves some out. The data show roughly 59,000 clones, with approximately 94% seen just once and 2.5% to 3.5% held by the top ten. CDR1 and CDR2 from the germline V gene are LGHNA and YNFKEQ. This CDR3 region has 11 residues. Deletions cut 1 base from V and 13 bases from J, with 10 bases between. Here the sequenced sample was CD8+ T cells from peripheral blood mononuclear cells, taken in the second trimester of pregnancy. The TCR originated in a female donor with multiple sclerosis, enrolled in a pregnancy study. This rearrangement joins TRBV4-2 to TRBJ1-2, with D perhaps matching TRBD1 (6 bases). This chain's CDR3 is CASSQGTVATF. The CDR3 nucleotides read TGTGCCAGCAGCCAAGGGACAGTTGCCACCTTC.